The clone carrying this T cell receptor beta chain was detected only once. The sample originates from a study of blood T cell repertoires in COVID-19. Study background: Some COVID-19 samples were acute and others convalescent; all came from the United States, Italy and Spain. Nucleic acid was either cDNA or gDNA, and it came from T cells, B-cell-depleted T cells, or PBMCs.

The CDR3 extends over 13 amino acids. V was clipped by 7 bases and J by 5 bases; unmatched bases: 3. The germline V gene encodes CDR1 WSHSY and CDR2 SAAADI. Seattle's cohort entered during active infection and was followed longitudinally. In the authors' workflow: Reference gene primer amplification in the assay estimated nucleated cell counts. Assay: immunoSEQ multiplex PCR; the TCRdb copy retains only in-frame clones and omits some. That table gives V, J and clone size, and the DNA gave D and trimming. The profile shows 300,000 to 400,000 clones, about 91% of them singletons. The chain uses TRBV10-2 and TRBJ2-1, with 9 bases matching TRBD1. The receptor was isolated from a woman in her 30s with COVID-19, enrolled during active disease. Sequences were obtained from peripheral blood. The CDR3 DNA sequence: TGCGCCAGCATCGGGACAGGGCACAATGAGCAGTTCTTC. The encoded protein is CASIGTGHNEQFF.